A single TCR beta chain is shown here with its context. The sample holds a few counts of this clone. The clone's antigen remains unknown. Base quality data are lacking; no much larger clone is found one base away. The sample belongs to a study of cytomegalovirus exposure and HLA in healthy donors (dated 2017 in TCRdb). With respect to the entire study: In an earlier analysis of some 550 of the donors, 276 Gb of sequence data and about 110 million unique TCR beta sequences from roughly 190 million T cells were reported. HLA typing included class I and class II loci at four-digit resolution. To study patterns of TCR occurrence, a later analysis re-analyzed previously published TCR beta repertoires from around 700 donors and added high-resolution HLA genotyping. The study aimed to test whether cataloging public T cell receptors could reveal signatures of past pathogen exposure. Donor age, sex, ethnicity and CMV serostatus were compiled alongside the repertoire data. Of the 350 to 450 genotyped donors, less than 85% were placed in the genetic ancestry cluster associated with self-reported Caucasian donors. Across around 400 genotyped donors of the cohort, an average of about 240,000 unique TCR beta nucleotide sequences per donor were sequenced, and approximately 17% of those sequences were non-productive. In a later genetic analysis, genome-wide SNP genotypes for 398 of the 666 donors were used, and that subset was treated as a discovery cohort. Rather than drawing on any new phenotypic data, the later analysis identified candidate immune exposures from TCR beta sequences and the way those sequences occurred across donors. The number of donors typed differed by locus, with roughly 629-640 for A, B, C, DRB1 and DQB1, more than 500 for DQA1, approximately 570 for DPA1, and approximately 470 for DPB1. To predict cytomegalovirus infection status, the study brought together high-throughput TCR immunosequencing, statistical association of individual TCRs with disease status, and machine learning. All discovery cohort repertoires had been generated using a single sequencing platform. Using immunosequencing, the study profiled T cell repertoires from 550 to 750 subjects and related those repertoires to cytomegalovirus serostatus. To decide whether each TCR beta V gene segment behaved as functional or pseudogenic, an earlier analysis of approximately 600 of the donors relied on high-throughput TCR beta sequencing. Besides the first cohort of 500 to 700 subjects, a separate validation cohort made up of over 95 different subjects was used. An early release covering just under 650 HLA-typed donors comprised about 320 gigabases of sequencing data and around 85 million unique TCR sequences. Several DR-DQ haplotypes were treated as single units for association and clustering because of strong linkage in the cohort.

Trimming leaves V shorter by 5 bases and J shorter by 8 bases, with the junction holding 12 bases beyond the gene matches. Reading the germline V gene (reference sequence) gives CDR1 SEHNR and CDR2 FQNEAQ. The CDR3, cysteine through phenylalanine, is 15 amino acids long. The sequence is cut down to CDR3 DNA, 45 bases in frame from base 1. To prepare the library, the immunoSEQ multiplex PCR assay was applied. For the multiplex PCR, a mixture combining 60 forward primers for TCR Vbeta segments and 13 reverse primers for TCR Jbeta segments was used. The CDR3 region of rearranged TCR beta genes was amplified from genomic DNA with a multiplex PCR assay. Amplified TCR beta libraries were sequenced as 87-base-pair reads on the Illumina HiSeq System. As for the original processing: Across the 700 or so repertoires, a later analysis counted 80 million or so unique TCR beta chains, around 11 million of which were shared by at least two donors. Raw reads were error-corrected and collapsed into unique sequences with a nearest-neighbor algorithm that merged closely related sequences to remove PCR and sequencing errors. V, D and J gene segments were assigned by aligning CDR3 sequences to IMGT reference sequences. For a sequence to be retained, at least a six-nucleotide match to both a V gene segment and a J gene segment was required. Rearrangements were called productive when the CDR3 lacked stop codons and stayed in frame with V and J; all others were non-productive. CDR3 was defined by IMGT convention, running from the second conserved V-encoded cysteine to the conserved J-encoded phenylalanine. In an earlier analysis of approximately 500 of the donors, sequences lacking an unambiguous match to a single V gene segment were excluded. In an earlier analysis of some 590 of the donors, a V segment was called functional when productive rearrangements were above 56.7%, and segregating when the standard deviation between donors exceeded 5%. A statistical classification framework was built to diagnose cytomegalovirus status from the catalog of TCR beta chain sequences. A later analysis assigned V and J genes by comparing TCR nucleotide sequences with IMGT/GENE-DB human TR gene sequences. Using the TCRdist pipeline, a later analysis assigned CDR3 sequences along with most-parsimonious VDJ recombination scenarios. A later analysis defined each TCR beta chain by its CDR3 amino acid sequence plus V-gene family, and excluded reads lacking a unique V-gene family. To address suspected cross-contamination and a sequencing artifact, a later analysis removed several hundred highly shared, low-generation-probability nucleotide sequences. A later analysis calculated a clonal expansion index for each public chain from normalized within-repertoire ranks of inferred template counts. In a later analysis, generation probabilities were computed with a VDJ recombination model fitted to out-of-frame rearrangements, and the resulting probabilities were checked against IGoR. In a later analysis, hypergeometric tests were used to score TCR-TCR, TCR-HLA and TCR-CMV co-occurrence, with a repertoire-size bias correction applied to TCR pairs. In a later analysis, false discovery rates were estimated by permuting HLA or CMV assignments 20 times. A later analysis grouped co-occurring TCRs with DBSCAN, adding TCRdist sequence similarity when clustering within HLA-allele-positive subsets. For co-occurrence clustering, repertoires with fewer than 30,000 or more than 120,000 public chains were excluded, along with 4 to 6 repertoires with anomalous nucleotide sharing. TCRdb carries this immuneACCESS record with in-frame sequences only. Its versions omit some clonotypes, under half of them owing to an unresolved V gene in the studies checked, with the rest unexplained. That table is the source of V, J and clone size, and D and trimming were worked out from the DNA. For this sample the table gives roughly 200,000 clones, of which about 9% were detected only once. The top ten hold about 1.2% of the sample.

The research as a whole found: Most CMV-associated TCR beta chains appeared to be HLA-restricted in a later analysis, and the HLA associations seemed to be driven largely by CMV exposure. A further reported finding was that TCR beta sequences accurately predicted the HLA-A and HLA-B alleles for most subjects in the first cohort. Because the 87-base-pair reads could not distinguish some IMGT-functional V segments, including TRBV6-2 and TRBV6-3, those segments were excluded. A later analysis reported that several top co-occurrence clusters appeared linked to parvovirus B19, influenza, CMV and Epstein-Barr virus. In vitro tests confirmed that a few of the cytomegalovirus-associated TCR beta chains recognize cytomegalovirus antigens. Most TCR sequences were seen in very few donors, while some public TCRs were found in many individuals. In an earlier analysis of some 500 of the donors, most TCR beta V segments appeared in productive rearrangements about 87% or about 30% of the time, broadly matching IMGT annotations. The classifier was reported to diagnose cytomegalovirus status with high specificity and sensitivity in both the original and validation cohorts. Because counts were too low, about 17 rarely observed V segments, including chromosome 9 orphons, were excluded from the earlier analysis of 500 to 700 of the donors. In a later genetic analysis, fewer N-insertions in productive TCRs were reported among donors in an Asian-associated ancestry cluster than the roughly 700-donor mean. The authors suggested that the approach could potentially be extended to other disease states and immunological phenotypes. Compared with equally common non-associated chains, HLA-associated TCR beta chains in a later analysis were more clonally expanded and had lower generation probabilities. When HLA alleles, especially DR and DQ, strongly co-occurred, TCR associations were difficult to assign to individual alleles. Sequencing depth was assumed to be roughly uniform across donors in the presence/absence analyses, though that assumption may not hold. This cohort had only TCR beta chains sequenced, and the lack of alpha or paired-chain data limited which features could be detected. At a false discovery rate of 0.05, a later analysis linked roughly 17,000 TCR beta sequences to specific HLA alleles. An association between a missense DCLRE1C variant and V-gene and J-gene trimming of TCR beta chains was found in a later genetic analysis and replicated in an independent cohort. A cluster of highly shared sequence variants was judged likely to be a technical artifact of the sequencing pipeline. Correlated functional status among segregating V segments might reflect linkage disequilibrium, but an unknown experimental factor could not be ruled out. CMV serostatus was the only immune exposure information available for the cohort. Because HLA typing was unavailable for some donors at each locus, only the typed subset was used in association tests. In a later analysis, TCR association rates were found to vary across HLA loci, with the most associated TCRs seen for DRB1 alleles and the fewest for HLA-C alleles. The study listed 164 TCR beta chains as associated with cytomegalovirus.

The cohort consisted of 650 to 850 healthy bone marrow donors. All cohort members were sampled while nominally healthy, although unrecorded immune exposures were likely present. The donor was CMV seropositive and belonged to the group of 250 to 350 seropositive cohort members. A peripheral blood sample was provided by each donor, and peripheral blood mononuclear cells were used for TCR beta sequencing. Genomic DNA extraction from the blood cell samples was performed with the Qiagen DNeasy Blood Extraction Kit. Specimen: PBMCs. The chain links TRBV7-9 with TRBJ2-1; 7 central bases correspond to TRBD2. The clonotype originates from a woman in her twenties or thirties in good health and CMV-seropositive. The DNA reads as follows: TGTGCCAGCAGCGAAACCGGGACTACGGGCGATGAGCAGTTCTTC. It translates to CASSETGTTGDEQFF.